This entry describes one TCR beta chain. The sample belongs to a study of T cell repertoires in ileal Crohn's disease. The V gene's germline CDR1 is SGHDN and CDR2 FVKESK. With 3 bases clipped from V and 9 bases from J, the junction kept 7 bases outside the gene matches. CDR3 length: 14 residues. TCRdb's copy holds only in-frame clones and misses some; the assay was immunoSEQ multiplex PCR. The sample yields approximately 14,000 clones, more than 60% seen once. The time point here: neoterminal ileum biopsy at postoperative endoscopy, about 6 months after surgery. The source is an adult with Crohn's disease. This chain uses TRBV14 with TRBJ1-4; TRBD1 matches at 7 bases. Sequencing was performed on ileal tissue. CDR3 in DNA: TGTGCCAGCAGCCAGACAGGGAATGGGAAAAAACTGTTTTTT. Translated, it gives CASSQTGNGKKLFF. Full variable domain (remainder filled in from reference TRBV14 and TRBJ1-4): EAGVTQFPSHSVIEKGQTVTLRCDPISGHDNLYWYRRVMGKEIKFLLHFVKESKQDESGMPNNRFLAERTGGTYSTLKVQPAELEDSGVYFCASSQTGNGKKLFFGSGTQLSVL.